This T cell receptor beta chain was sequenced during a study of tumor and adjacent non-tumor tissue in lung cancer. Study-wide context: Stage I to III disease affected ten to eleven men and roughly 5 women aged roughly 31 to 76. Study-wide points: TCR diversity was significantly greater in tumor than normal lung tissue. Tumor TCR diversity, when higher, was linked to shorter survival. Top 100 clones took a larger repertoire share in normal lung.

In its sample, this clonotype was seen many times. No antigen is known for it. The CDR3 contains 12 residues. The V end lost 2 bases, the J end lost 4 bases, and 6 bases lay between the germline ends. CDR1 and CDR2 from the germline V gene are MNHNS and SASEGT. A modified ARM-PCR protocol with three rounds of nested PCR amplified TCRbeta. Each CDR3 protein gets one entry after TCRdb re-called the multiplex PCR reads with MiXCR. The data show approximately 100,000 distinct CDR3 sequences, over 55% seen once. This sample's RNA came from whole unsorted tissue. The normal lung tissue was taken more than 3 cm from the tumor edge.

The sequenced sample was distant non-tumor lung tissue. V is TRBV6-1 and J is TRBJ2-7, with D hard to call. This clonotype was obtained from a man aged 25-40 years with non-small cell lung cancer. The CDR3 DNA sequence: TGTGCCAGCAGTGAACTGGCTTACGAGCAGTACTTC. Translated: CASSELAYEQYF.